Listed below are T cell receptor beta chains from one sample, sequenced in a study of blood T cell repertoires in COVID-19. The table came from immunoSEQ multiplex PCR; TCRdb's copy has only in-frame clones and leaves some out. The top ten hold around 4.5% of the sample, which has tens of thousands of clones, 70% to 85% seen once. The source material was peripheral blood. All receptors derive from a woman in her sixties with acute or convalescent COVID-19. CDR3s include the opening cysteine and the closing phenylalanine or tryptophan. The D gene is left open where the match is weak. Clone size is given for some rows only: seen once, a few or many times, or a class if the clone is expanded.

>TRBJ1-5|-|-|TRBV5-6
TGTGCCAGCAGCTTGGCCAGTCGTGACAGAATCAATCAGCCCCAGCATTTT
CASSLASRDRINQPQHF
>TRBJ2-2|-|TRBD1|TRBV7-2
TGTGCCAGCAGCTTAGGGACCGGGACAGGGGGCACCGGGGAGCTGTTTTTT
CASSLGTGTGGTGELFF
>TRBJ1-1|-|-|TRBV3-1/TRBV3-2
TGTGCCAGCAGCCAAGGAAGGGGCCTGATGAACACTGAAGCTTTCTTT
CASSQGRGLMNTEAFF
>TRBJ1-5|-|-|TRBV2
TGTGCCAGCAGTGAACAGGGCTATCAGCCCCAGCATTTT
CASSEQGYQPQHF
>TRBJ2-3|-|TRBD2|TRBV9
TGTGCCAGCAGCTCCAGCGGGAGGACGGATACGCAGTATTTT
CASSSSGRTDTQYF
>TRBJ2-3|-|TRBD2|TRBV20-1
TGCAGTGCTTCACCAGGGACTAGCAAGTATTTT
CSASPGTSKYF
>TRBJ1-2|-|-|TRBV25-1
TGTGCCAGCAGTGAATTTGCGGGTGTAGACTATGGCTACACCTTC
CASSEFAGVDYGYTF
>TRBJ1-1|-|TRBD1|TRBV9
TGTGCCAGCAGCGTAGCGGACAGGGAAGGTTCGGGAGCTTTCTTT
CASSVADREGSGAFF
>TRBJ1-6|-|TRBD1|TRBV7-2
TGTGCCAGCAGTTACTCGGGACAGACGAATTCACCCCTCCACTTT
CASSYSGQTNSPLHF
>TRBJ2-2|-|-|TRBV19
TGTGCCAGTAGTGGAAGGCAGGGGACCGGGGAGCTGTTTTTT
CASSGRQGTGELFF
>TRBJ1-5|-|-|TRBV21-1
TGTGCCAGCAGCAAAGCGAGATCCGGGACAGATCGGGATCAGCCCCAGCATTTT
CASSKARSGTDRDQPQHF
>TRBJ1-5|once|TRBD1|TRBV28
TGTGCCAGCAGCCCGACAGGGGGCTTTATCAAGCCCCAGCATTTT
CASSPTGGFIKPQHF
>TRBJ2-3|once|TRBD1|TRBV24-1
TGTGCCACCTCACAGGGGGCGCGGGATACGCAGTATTTT
CATSQGARDTQYF
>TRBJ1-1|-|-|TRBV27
TGTGCCAGCAGTTCACAGATGGGACACCAAGTGAAAGCTTTCTTT
CASSSQMGHQVKAFF
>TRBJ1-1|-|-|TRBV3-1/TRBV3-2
TGTGCCAGCAGCCAAACAGGCGTAGGGGGAAACACTGAAGCTTTCTTT
CASSQTGVGGNTEAFF
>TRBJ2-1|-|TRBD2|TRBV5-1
TGCGCCAGCAGCTCTTCAGTAGCGGGAGTGGGCAATGAGCAGTTCTTC
CASSSSVAGVGNEQFF
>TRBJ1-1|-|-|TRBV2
TGTGCCAGCGCCCCTATTGGGAACACTGAAGCTTTCTTT
CASAPIGNTEAFF
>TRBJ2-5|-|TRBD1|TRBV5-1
TGCGCCAGCAGCGTTGGGACAGGGGGCACAGGGGAGACCCAGTACTTC
CASSVGTGGTGETQYF
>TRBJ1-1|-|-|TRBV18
TGTGCCAGCTCACCGCGGGGCACGGCAAAACTCTCTGAAGCTTTCTTT
CASSPRGTAKLSEAFF
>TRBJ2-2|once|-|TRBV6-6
TGTGCCAGCAGTTACTCGAAAGTGGCTGGGGAGCTGTTTTTT
CASSYSKVAGELFF
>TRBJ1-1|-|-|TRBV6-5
TGTGCCAGCATTCAGGGGCCAGGAAACACTGAAGCTTTCTTT
CASIQGPGNTEAFF
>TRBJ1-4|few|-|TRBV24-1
TGTGCCACCAGTGATGGCTTAAATAATGAAAAACTGTTTTTT
CATSDGLNNEKLFF
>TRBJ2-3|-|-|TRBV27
TGTGCCAGCAGCCTTAAGGGGGTGAGCACAGATACGCAGTATTTT
CASSLKGVSTDTQYF
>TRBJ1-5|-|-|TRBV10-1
TGCGCCAGCAGTGGGCAGCCTCCGGAGGATCAGCCCCAGCATTTT
CASSGQPPEDQPQHF
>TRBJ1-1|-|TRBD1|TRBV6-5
TGTGCCTGCAGGGGGGGGAACACTGAAGCTTTCTTT
CACRGGNTEAFF
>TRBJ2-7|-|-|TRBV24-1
TGTGCCACCAGTGATTTAGTCAGGGCCCACGAGCAGTACTTC
CATSDLVRAHEQYF
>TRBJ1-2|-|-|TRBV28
TGTGCCAGTCGATCTCAACCGGGAGGGCCGGGCCCAGGCGGCTATGGCTACACCTTC
CASRSQPGGPGPGGYGYTF
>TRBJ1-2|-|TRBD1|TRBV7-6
TGTGCCAGCAGCTTGGGAACCCGGACAGGCGTCTATGGCTACACCTTC
CASSLGTRTGVYGYTF
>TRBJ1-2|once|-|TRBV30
TGTGCCTGGAGCCTTCTCAACTATGGCTACACCTTC
CAWSLLNYGYTF
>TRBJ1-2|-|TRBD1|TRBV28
TGTGCCAGCAGTTCCTTCACAGGGGGAGGTGGCTACACCTTC
CASSSFTGGGGYTF
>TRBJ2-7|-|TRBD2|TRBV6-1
TGTGCCAGCAGTGAAAAGGGACTAGCGGGAGGACGGTACGAGCAGTACTTC
CASSEKGLAGGRYEQYF